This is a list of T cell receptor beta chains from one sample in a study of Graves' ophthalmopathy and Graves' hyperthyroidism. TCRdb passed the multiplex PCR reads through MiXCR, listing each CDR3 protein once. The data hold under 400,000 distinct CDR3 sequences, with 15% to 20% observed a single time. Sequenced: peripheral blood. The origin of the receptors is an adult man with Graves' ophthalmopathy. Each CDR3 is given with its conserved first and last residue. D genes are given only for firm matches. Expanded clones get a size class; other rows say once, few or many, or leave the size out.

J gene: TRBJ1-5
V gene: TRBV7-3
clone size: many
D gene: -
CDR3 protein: CASSFDGIGNQPQHF
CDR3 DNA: TGTGCCAGCAGCTTTGATGGGATTGGCAATCAGCCCCAGCATTTT

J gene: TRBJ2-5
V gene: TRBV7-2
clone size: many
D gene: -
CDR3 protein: CASSFYSLEETQYF
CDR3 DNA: TGTGCCAGCAGCTTTTATTCTCTTGAAGAGACCCAGTACTTC

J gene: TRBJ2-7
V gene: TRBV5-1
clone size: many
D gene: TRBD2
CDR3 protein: CASSFGGTGTSGRAPEQYF
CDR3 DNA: TGCGCCAGCAGCTTCGGGGGAACCGGGACTAGCGGGAGGGCTCCCGAGCAGTACTTC

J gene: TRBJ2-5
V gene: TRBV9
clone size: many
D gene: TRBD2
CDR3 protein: CASSEGLAVTQYF
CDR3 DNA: TGTGCCAGCAGCGAGGGACTAGCTGTGACCCAGTACTTC

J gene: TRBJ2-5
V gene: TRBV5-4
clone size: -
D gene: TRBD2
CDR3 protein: CASSFGLAGQETQYF
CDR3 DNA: TGTGCCAGCAGCTTTGGACTAGCGGGCCAAGAGACCCAGTACTTC

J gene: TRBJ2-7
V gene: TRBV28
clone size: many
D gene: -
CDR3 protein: CASSVAESYEQYF
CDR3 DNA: TGTGCCAGCAGTGTAGCGGAGAGCTACGAGCAGTACTTC

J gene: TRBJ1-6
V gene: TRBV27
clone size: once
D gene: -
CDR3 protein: CASSPAGQSPLHF
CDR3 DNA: TGTGCCAGCAGTCCGGCAGGGCAATCACCCCTCCACTTT

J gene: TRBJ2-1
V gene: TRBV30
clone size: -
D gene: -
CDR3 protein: CAWSSPGARDEQFF
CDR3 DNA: TGTGCCTGGAGTTCTCCGGGGGCGCGGGACGAGCAGTTCTTC

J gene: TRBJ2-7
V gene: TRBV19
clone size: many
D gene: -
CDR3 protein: CASSISTGPYEQYF
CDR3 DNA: TGTGCCAGTAGTATCTCTACGGGGCCCTACGAGCAGTACTTC

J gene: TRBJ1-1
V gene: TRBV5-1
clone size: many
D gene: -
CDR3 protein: CASSPYGPDTEAFF
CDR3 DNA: TGCGCCAGCAGCCCCTACGGGCCCGACACTGAAGCTTTCTTT

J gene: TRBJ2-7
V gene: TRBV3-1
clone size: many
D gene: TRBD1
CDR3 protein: CASSQDLGGPYEQYF
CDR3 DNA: TGTGCCAGCAGCCAAGATCTAGGGGGCCCCTACGAGCAGTACTTC

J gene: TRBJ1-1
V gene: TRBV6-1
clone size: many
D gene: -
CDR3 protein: CASSEEDFTEAFF
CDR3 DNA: TGTGCCAGCAGTGAAGAAGATTTCACTGAAGCTTTCTTT

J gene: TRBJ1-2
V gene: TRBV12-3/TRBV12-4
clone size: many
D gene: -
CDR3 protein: CATRGASDYGYTF
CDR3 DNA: TGTGCCACCCGGGGGGCCTCGGACTATGGCTACACCTTC

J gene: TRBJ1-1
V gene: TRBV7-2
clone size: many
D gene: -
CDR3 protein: CASSAGQANTEAFF
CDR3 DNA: TGTGCCAGCAGCGCCGGACAAGCGAACACTGAAGCTTTCTTT

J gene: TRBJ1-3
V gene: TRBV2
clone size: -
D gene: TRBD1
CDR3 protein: CASSGDRISGNTIYF
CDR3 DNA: TGTGCCAGCAGTGGGGACAGGATCTCTGGAAACACCATATATTTT

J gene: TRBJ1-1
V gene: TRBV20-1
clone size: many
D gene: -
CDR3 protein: CSARDSAGADTEAFF
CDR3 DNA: TGCAGTGCTAGAGATTCCGCGGGGGCCGACACTGAAGCTTTCTTT

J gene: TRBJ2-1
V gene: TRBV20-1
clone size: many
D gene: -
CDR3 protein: CSATLDGVSYNEQFF
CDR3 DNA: TGCAGTGCGACCCTCGACGGGGTCTCCTACAATGAGCAGTTCTTC

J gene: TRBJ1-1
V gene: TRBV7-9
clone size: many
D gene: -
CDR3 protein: CASSFRGIEAFF
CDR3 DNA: TGTGCCAGCAGCTTCCGGGGAATTGAAGCTTTCTTT

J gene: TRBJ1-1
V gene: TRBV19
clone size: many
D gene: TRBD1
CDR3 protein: CASSSADRGRVTEAFF
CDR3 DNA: TGTGCCAGTAGTTCCGCGGACAGGGGTAGGGTGACTGAAGCTTTCTTT

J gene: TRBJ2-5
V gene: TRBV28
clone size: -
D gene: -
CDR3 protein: CASSPPIGTQYF
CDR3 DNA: TGTGCCAGCAGTCCCCCGATCGGGACCCAGTACTTC

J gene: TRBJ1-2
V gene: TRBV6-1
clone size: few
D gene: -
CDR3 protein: CASTKAAGHTF
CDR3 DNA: TGTGCCAGCACTAAAGCAGCAGGCCACACCTTC

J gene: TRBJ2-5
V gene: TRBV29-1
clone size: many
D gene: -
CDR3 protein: CCVAPGETQYF
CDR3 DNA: TGCTGCGTTGCCCCCGGGGAGACCCAGTACTTC

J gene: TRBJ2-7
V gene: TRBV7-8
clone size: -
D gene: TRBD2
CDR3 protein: CASSLTREDYEQSF
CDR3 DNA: TGTGCCAGCAGCTTAACGCGGGAGGACTACGAGCAGTCCTTC

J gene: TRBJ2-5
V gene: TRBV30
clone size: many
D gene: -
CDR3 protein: CAWSVEAGEETQYF
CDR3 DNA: TGTGCCTGGAGTGTAGAGGCAGGGGAAGAGACCCAGTACTTC

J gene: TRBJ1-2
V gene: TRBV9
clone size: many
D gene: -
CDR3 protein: CASSVDGSFYGYTF
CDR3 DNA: TGTGCCAGCAGCGTGGACGGCAGCTTCTATGGCTACACCTTC

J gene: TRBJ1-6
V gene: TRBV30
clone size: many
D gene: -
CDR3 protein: CAWSVRDPTPLHF
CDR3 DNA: TGTGCCTGGAGTGTACGGGACCCAACACCCCTCCACTTT

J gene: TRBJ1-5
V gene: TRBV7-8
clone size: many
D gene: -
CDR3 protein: CASSVDRSNQPQHF
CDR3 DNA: TGTGCCAGCAGCGTAGACCGTAGCAATCAGCCCCAGCATTTT

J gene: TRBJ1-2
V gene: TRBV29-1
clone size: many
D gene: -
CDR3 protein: CSVSNRANYGYTF
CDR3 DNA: TGCAGCGTTAGTAACAGGGCTAACTATGGCTACACCTTC

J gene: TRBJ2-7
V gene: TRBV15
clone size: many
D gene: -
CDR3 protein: CATSRDSPAGRPEQYF
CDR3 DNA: TGTGCCACCAGCAGAGACTCCCCTGCAGGCCGCCCCGAGCAGTACTTC

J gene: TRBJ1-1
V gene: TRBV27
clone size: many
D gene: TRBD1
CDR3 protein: CASRGTGFDTEAFF
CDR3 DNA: TGTGCCAGCAGAGGGACAGGGTTTGACACTGAAGCTTTCTTT

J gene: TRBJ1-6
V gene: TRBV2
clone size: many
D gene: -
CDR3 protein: CASRPRWGDNSPLHF
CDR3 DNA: TGTGCCAGCAGGCCTCGATGGGGGGATAATTCACCCCTCCACTTT

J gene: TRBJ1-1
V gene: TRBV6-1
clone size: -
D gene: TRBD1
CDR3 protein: CASSPGQGATEAFF
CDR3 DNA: TGTGCCAGCAGCCCCGGACAGGGGGCAACTGAAGCTTTCTTT

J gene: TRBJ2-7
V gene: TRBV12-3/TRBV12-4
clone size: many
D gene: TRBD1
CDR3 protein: CASTVTGGAYEQYF
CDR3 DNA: TGTGCCAGCACGGTAACAGGGGGCGCGTACGAGCAGTACTTC

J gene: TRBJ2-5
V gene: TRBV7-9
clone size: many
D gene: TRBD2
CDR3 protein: CASRYSTSGSQETQYF
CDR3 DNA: TGTGCCAGCAGATACTCAACTAGCGGGAGCCAAGAGACCCAGTACTTC

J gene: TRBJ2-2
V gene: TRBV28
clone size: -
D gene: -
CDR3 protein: CASSLVGDSGELFF
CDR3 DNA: TGTGCCAGCAGTTTGGTAGGGGATTCCGGGGAGCTGTTTTTT

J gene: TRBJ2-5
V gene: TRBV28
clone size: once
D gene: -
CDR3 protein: CASSPWTEKETQYF
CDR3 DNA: TGTGCCAGCAGTCCATGGACAGAGAAAGAGACCCAGTACTTC

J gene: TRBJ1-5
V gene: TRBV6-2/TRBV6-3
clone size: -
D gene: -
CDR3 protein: CASSSFTTRNQPQHF
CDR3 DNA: TGTGCCAGCAGTTCCTTCACCACGCGCAATCAGCCCCAGCATTTT

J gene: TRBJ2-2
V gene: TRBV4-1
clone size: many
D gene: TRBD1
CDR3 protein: CASSHLQGAVPGELFF
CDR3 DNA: TGCGCCAGCAGTCATTTACAGGGGGCGGTCCCCGGGGAGCTGTTTTTT

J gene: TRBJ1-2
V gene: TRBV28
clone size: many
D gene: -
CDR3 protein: CASSLGRGHGGYTF
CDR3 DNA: TGTGCCAGCAGTCTAGGTCGGGGTCACGGTGGCTACACCTTC

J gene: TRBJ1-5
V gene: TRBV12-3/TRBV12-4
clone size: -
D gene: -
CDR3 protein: CASSVQTWGQPQHF
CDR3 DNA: TGTGCCAGCAGTGTTCAGACTTGGGGTCAGCCCCAGCATTTT

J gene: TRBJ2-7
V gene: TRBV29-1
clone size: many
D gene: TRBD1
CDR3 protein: CSVEGVPGQRYEQYF
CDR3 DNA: TGCAGCGTTGAAGGAGTTCCGGGACAGAGGTACGAGCAGTACTTC

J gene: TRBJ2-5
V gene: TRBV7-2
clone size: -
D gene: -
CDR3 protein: CASSGGGQQETQYF
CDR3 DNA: TGTGCCAGCAGCGGAGGGGGACAGCAAGAGACCCAGTACTTC

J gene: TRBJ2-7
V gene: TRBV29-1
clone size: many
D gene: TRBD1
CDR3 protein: CSAQGAAYEQYF
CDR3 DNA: TGCAGCGCACAGGGGGCGGCCTACGAGCAGTACTTC

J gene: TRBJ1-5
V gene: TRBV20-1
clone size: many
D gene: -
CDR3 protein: CSALGASNQPQHF
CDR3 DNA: TGCAGTGCCCTAGGCGCTAGCAATCAGCCCCAGCATTTT

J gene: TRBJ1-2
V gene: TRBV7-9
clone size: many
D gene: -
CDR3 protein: CASSFDSSYGYTF
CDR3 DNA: TGTGCCAGCAGCTTCGACAGTAGCTATGGCTACACCTTC

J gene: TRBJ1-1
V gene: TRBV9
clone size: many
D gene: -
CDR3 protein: CASSVGGGSEAFF
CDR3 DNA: TGTGCCAGCAGCGTAGGTGGGGGTTCTGAAGCTTTCTTT

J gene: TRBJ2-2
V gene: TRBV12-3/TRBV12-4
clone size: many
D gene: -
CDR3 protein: CASSGSDTGELFF
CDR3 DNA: TGTGCCAGTTCAGGGAGCGACACCGGGGAGCTGTTTTTT

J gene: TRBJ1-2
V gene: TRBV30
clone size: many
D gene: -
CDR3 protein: CAWSPSARYGYTF
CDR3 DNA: TGTGCCTGGAGTCCCTCGGCACGCTATGGCTACACCTTC

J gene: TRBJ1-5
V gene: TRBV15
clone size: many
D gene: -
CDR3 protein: CATSRDPTQPQHF
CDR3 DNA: TGTGCCACCAGCAGAGATCCCACTCAGCCCCAGCATTTT

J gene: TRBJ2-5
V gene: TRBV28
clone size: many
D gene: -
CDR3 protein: CASRTDQETQYF
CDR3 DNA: TGTGCCAGCAGGACAGACCAAGAGACCCAGTACTTC

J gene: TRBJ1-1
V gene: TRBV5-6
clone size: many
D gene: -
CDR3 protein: CASSLKTTGRTEAFF
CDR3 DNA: TGTGCCAGCAGCTTGAAGACTACGGGGCGCACTGAAGCTTTCTTT

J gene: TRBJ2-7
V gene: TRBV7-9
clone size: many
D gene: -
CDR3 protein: CASSLGTLAYEQYF
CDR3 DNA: TGTGCCAGCAGCTTAGGGACCCTCGCCTACGAGCAGTACTTC

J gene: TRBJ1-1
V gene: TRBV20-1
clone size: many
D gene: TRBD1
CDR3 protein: CSARDRGVLGEAFF
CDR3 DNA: TGCAGTGCTAGGGACAGGGGGGTCCTCGGTGAAGCTTTCTTT